A single sample gave rise to the 22 T cell receptor beta chains below, sequenced in a study of cytomegalovirus exposure and HLA in healthy donors. Libraries were prepared by immunoSEQ multiplex PCR; TCRdb keeps only in-frame clonotypes and omits some of them. The data contain roughly 330,000 clones, around 87% of them seen just once; the ten biggest clones take up roughly 1.2%. Sequencing was performed on PBMCs. Every receptor here comes from a woman aged 25 to 39 in good health and CMV-seropositive.

This clone has a single count. This rearrangement joins TRBV6-5 to TRBJ1-5; D is unclear. CDR1 is MNHEY and CDR2 is SVGAGI in the germline V gene. CDR3 length equals 12 residues. Trimming took off 6 bases at V and 5 bases at J, with 8 bases between the two ends. This CDR3 is CASSREDQPQHF. The CDR3 DNA follows: TGTGCCAGCAGCCGGGAGGATCAGCCCCAGCATTTT.

V is TRBV5-1 and J is TRBJ2-7, with TRBD1 as a possible D gene (7 bases). Per the germline V gene, CDR1 is SGHRS and CDR2 is YFSETQ. The V gene lost 1 base and the J gene lost 3 bases, with 14 bases spanning the gap. CDR3 length: 15 amino acids. The CDR3 coding sequence is TGCGCCAGCAGCTTGACGACAGGGAGGAACTACGAGCAGTACTTC. Its translation: CASSLTTGRNYEQYF.

The genes are TRBV4-3 and TRBJ2-1; 7 positions agree with TRBD2. Germline V lookup: CDR1 LGHNA, CDR2 YSLEER. V was clipped by 3 bases and J by 8 bases; unmatched bases: 7. The CDR3 runs to 14 residues. CDR3 DNA sequence: TGCGCCAGCAGCCAGGCGGGAGATCGCGATGAGCAGTTCTTC. This codes for CASSQAGDRDEQFF.

V is TRBV6-6 and J is TRBJ1-2, with 8 bases identical to TRBD1. This CDR3 is 15 amino acids long. The junction had 1 base not matched to a gene; V was cut back by 0 bases and J by 1 base. The V gene's germline CDR1 is MNHNY and CDR2 SVGAGI (reference sequence). CDR3 bases: TGTGCCAGCAGTTACTCGGACAGGGTTAACTATGGCTACACCTTC. This sequence encodes CASSYSDRVNYGYTF.

V and J are TRBV5-1 and TRBJ2-1, with D possibly TRBD2 on 5 matching bases. Germline values: CDR1 SGHRS, CDR2 YFSETQ. V was clipped by 4 bases and J by 0 bases, with 8 bases between them. This CDR3 contains 14 residues. CDR3 amino acids: CASSPSSSYNEQFF. CDR3 sequence (DNA): TGCGCCAGCAGCCCTAGCAGCTCCTACAATGAGCAGTTCTTC.

The genes are TRBV7-9 and TRBJ2-4; D remains ambiguous. The CDR3 runs to 17 residues. Germline V gene data show CDR1 as SEHNR and CDR2 as FQNEAQ (reference sequence). With 5 bases removed from V and 0 bases from J, the gap between germline ends came to 17 bases. For the CDR3, the DNA is TGTGCCAGCAGCCCAGCCGGCCGGATGACAGCCAAAAACATTCAGTACTTC. Translated, it gives CASSPAGRMTAKNIQYF.

V is TRBV29-1 and J is TRBJ1-1; D not resolved. The V end was cut by 5 bases, the J end by 0 bases, with 4 bases between. This CDR3 is 11 amino acids long. Germline V gene data show CDR1 as SQVTM and CDR2 as ANQGSEA. CDR3 bases: TGCAGCGTTTCTGTGAACACTGAAGCTTTCTTT. This codes for CSVSVNTEAFF.

This clone was detected only once. The chain joins TRBV29-1 to TRBJ2-1; either TRBD1 or TRBD2 may supply D (5 bases each). V lost 5 bases and J lost 4, with 12 bases in between. In germline, CDR1 is SQVTM, CDR2 ANQGSEA. The CDR3 covers 13 residues. In DNA, the CDR3 is TGCAGCGTTTTTGCCGGGACGTACAATGAGCAGTTCTTC. Protein sequence: CSVFAGTYNEQFF.

The chain is built from TRBV27 and TRBJ2-6, with D possibly TRBD2 on 5 matching bases. Germline V gene sequence: CDR1 MNHEY, CDR2 SMNVEV (reference sequence). V was cut by 6 bases and J by 0 bases, with 6 bases left in between. There are 14 residues in the CDR3. The CDR3 sequence: CASRGSSGANVLTF. In DNA form, the CDR3 reads TGTGCCAGCAGGGGGAGCTCTGGGGCCAACGTCCTGACTTTC. The full variable domain, rest sourced from reference TRBV27 and TRBJ2-6, is EAQVTQNPRYLITVTGKKLTVTCSQNMNHEYMSWYRQDPGLGLRQIYYSMNVEVTDKGDVPEGYKVSRKEKRNFPLILESPSPNQTSLYFCASRGSSGANVLTFGAGSRLTVL.

The chain has TRBV6-4 and TRBJ1-2; the match to TRBD1 covers 7 bases. The CDR3 runs to 15 residues. CDR1 is MRHNA, CDR2 SNTAGT, per germline. With V trimmed by 6 bases and J by 3 bases, 10 bases remained unmatched. This CDR3 reads CASRDRTKPHYGYTF. CDR3 nucleotide sequence: TGTGCCAGCAGGGACAGGACAAAACCTCACTATGGCTACACCTTC.

The CDR3 protein is CASSVPGGGRTDTQYF. In nucleotides, the CDR3 is TGTGCCAGCAGCGTCCCCGGGGGGGGTCGCACAGATACGCAGTATTTT. The chain combines TRBV5-4 with TRBJ2-3, with 8 nucleotides matching TRBD2. CDR1 and CDR2 from the germline V gene are SGHNT and YYREEE (reference sequence). The CDR3 covers 16 residues. The V and J ends lost 4 bases and 1 base, in that order; junction bases with no gene match: 8.

The chain carries TRBV27 and TRBJ2-7, with a tentative D call TRBD2 (6 bases). Germline CDR1 MNHEY, CDR2 SMNVEV (reference sequence). V was clipped by 2 bases and J by 0 bases, with 11 bases between them. The CDR3 is made up of 15 amino acids. The CDR3 sequence is CASSLIAGTSYEQYF. CDR3 nucleotides: TGTGCCAGCAGTTTAATTGCGGGAACCTCCTACGAGCAGTACTTC.

This clone was detected only once. The chain is built from TRBV5-1 and TRBJ2-2, with unresolved D. This CDR3 has 11 residues. Per germline, CDR1 SGHRS and CDR2 YFSETQ. V dropped 0 bases and J dropped 6 bases, with 0 bases sitting between them. CDR3: CASSLAGELFF. The CDR3 DNA sequence: TGCGCCAGCAGCTTGGCCGGGGAGCTGTTTTTT.

This clone was seen only once. The J gene is TRBJ2-7, the V gene TRBV9; 9 bases align to TRBD2. Germline V gene lookup returns CDR1 SGDLS and CDR2 YYNGEE. The CDR3 is made up of 19 amino acids. The junction had 22 bases not matched to a gene; V was cut back by 0 bases and J by 9 bases. The CDR3 DNA sequence: TGTGCCAGCAGCGTAGCACCGGGGGGCGATGGCGGGAGGGCCGCATTGCAGTACTTC. As protein: CASSVAPGGDGGRAALQYF.

J is TRBJ2-3 and V is TRBV19, with TRBD2 matching over 14 bases. The CDR3 length is 18 residues. V shed 5 bases, J shed 10 bases, and the junction held 17 bases outside the gene matches. Germline CDR1 reads LNHDA; CDR2 reads SQIVND (reference sequence). CDR3: CASSRNQGSGTSGGPQYF. The CDR3 nucleotides are TGTGCCAGTAGTCGAAATCAGGGCTCCGGGACTAGCGGGGGTCCGCAGTATTTT.

This rearrangement joins TRBV5-1 to TRBJ1-1; D is possibly TRBD1 (5 bases). Trimming cost V 4 bases and J 2 bases, with 9 bases left between them. CDR1 is SGHRS and CDR2 is YFSETQ in the germline V gene. This CDR3 is 13 amino acids long. This CDR3 reads CASSIQDNTEAFF. Here the CDR3 DNA reads TGCGCCAGCAGCATACAGGATAACACTGAAGCTTTCTTT.

This clone was recorded only once. V and J are TRBV5-4 and TRBJ1-2; D is undetermined. V was cut by 0 bases and J by 10 bases, with 10 bases left in between. From germline, CDR1 is SGHNT and CDR2 YYREEE (reference sequence). This CDR3 region has 12 residues. CDR3 residues: CASSLAEDDYTF. DNA of the CDR3: TGTGCCAGCAGCTTGGCCGAAGACGACTACACCTTC.

The chain recombines TRBV5-6 with TRBJ1-2; D is unresolved. This CDR3 is built from 14 residues. Germline V gives CDR1 SGHDT, CDR2 YYEEEE. The germline V and J ends were trimmed by 0 bases and 8 bases, with 14 bases remaining between them. The CDR3 is CASSLAGQSVGYTF. CDR3 DNA: TGTGCCAGCAGCTTGGCCGGGCAGTCGGTCGGCTACACCTTC.

This sequence joins TRBV7-3 and TRBJ2-1; 7 nucleotides agree with TRBD2. With 5 bases clipped from V and 3 bases from J, the junction kept 4 bases outside the gene matches. Germline CDR1 SGHTA, CDR2 FQGTGA. The CDR3 covers 14 residues. The CDR3 loop is CASSEGLLYNEQFF. CDR3 in DNA: TGTGCCAGCAGCGAGGGACTACTCTACAATGAGCAGTTCTTC. The full variable domain, in which reference TRBV7-3 and TRBJ2-1 provide the parts outside the CDR3, is GAGVSQTPSNKVTEKGKYVELRCDPISGHTALYWYRQSLGQGPEFLIYFQGTGAADDSGLPNDRFFAVRPEGSVSTLKIQRTERGDSAVYLCASSEGLLYNEQFFGPGTRLTVL.

This rearrangement joins TRBV27 to TRBJ2-7; D is possibly TRBD1 or TRBD2 (5 bases each). CDR1 is MNHEY, CDR2 SMNVEV, per germline (reference sequence). This CDR3 region has 15 residues. Trimming removed 3 bases from V and 0 bases from J, with 12 bases in between. The CDR3 nucleotides are TGTGCCAGCAGTTTCGGGACGGAGAGCTCCTACGAGCAGTACTTC. It is translated as CASSFGTESSYEQYF.

This chain links TRBV7-9 with TRBJ2-7; 9 bases align to TRBD2. The length of the CDR3 is 16 residues. Germline CDR1 reads SEHNR; CDR2 reads FQNEAQ (reference sequence). With 5 bases clipped from V and 0 bases from J, the junction kept 8 bases outside the gene matches. CDR3 protein: CASSPHLAGASYEQYF. CDR3 DNA: TGTGCCAGCAGCCCACACTTAGCGGGAGCCTCCTACGAGCAGTACTTC.

This chain uses TRBV5-6 with TRBJ1-1, with 10 nucleotides matching TRBD1. V gave up 4 bases and J gave up 1 base; unmatched junction bases: 7. Germline CDR1 and CDR2: SGHDT and YYEEEE. The length of the CDR3 is 16 residues. CDR3 loop: CASSQDRGRRNTEAFF. The CDR3 DNA reads TGTGCCAGCAGCCAGGACAGGGGGAGGAGGAACACTGAAGCTTTCTTT.